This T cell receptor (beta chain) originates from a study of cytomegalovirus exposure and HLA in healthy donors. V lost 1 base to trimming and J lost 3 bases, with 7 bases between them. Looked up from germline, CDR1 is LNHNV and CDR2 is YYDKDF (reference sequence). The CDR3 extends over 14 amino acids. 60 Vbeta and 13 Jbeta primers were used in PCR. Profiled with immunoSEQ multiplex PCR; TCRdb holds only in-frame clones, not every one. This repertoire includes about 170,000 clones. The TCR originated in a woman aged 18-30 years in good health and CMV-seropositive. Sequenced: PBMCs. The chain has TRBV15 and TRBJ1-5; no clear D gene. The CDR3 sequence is CATSRGQSNQPQHF. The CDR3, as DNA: TGTGCCACCAGCAGAGGTCAATCCAATCAGCCCCAGCATTTT. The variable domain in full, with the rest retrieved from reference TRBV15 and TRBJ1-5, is DAMVIQNPRYQVTQFGKPVTLSCSQTLNHNVMYWYQQKSSQAPKLLFHYYDKDFNNEADTPDNFQSRRPNTSFCFLDIRSPGLGDTAMYLCATSRGQSNQPQHFGDGTRLSIL.